These 8 T cell receptor beta chains were sequenced from one sample in a study of Ad26.COV2.S vaccination and SARS-CoV-2 variants. Described treatment: roughly 19 received Ad26.COV2.S at low or high dose, single or two shots; a few received placebo; per-sample allocation not given. Collection of samples fell on day 63 after the first vaccine or placebo injection. Here immunoSEQ multiplex PCR was the method, and the copy in TCRdb shows in-frame clones only, minus some. The sample lists about 380,000 clones, about four fifths occurring once. Sequences were derived from peripheral blood, sampled in a trial of Ad26.COV2.S vaccine versus placebo. The receptors originated from a person between 18 and 59 years old who received the Ad26.COV2.S COVID-19 vaccine or a placebo.

The chain is built from TRBV2 and TRBJ1-1; D is unclear. Trimming removed 3 bases from V and 10 bases from J, with 15 bases in between. The CDR3 is made up of 13 amino acids. From germline, CDR1 is SNHLY and CDR2 FYNNEI. In DNA, the CDR3 is TGTGCCAGCAGTGATCCCGCGATCACGGGAGCTTTCTTT. It specifies CASSDPAITGAFF.

J is TRBJ1-2 and V is TRBV25-1, with TRBD1 as a possible D gene (6 bases). Germline CDR1 is MGHDK and CDR2 is SYGVNS. CDR3 length: 12 amino acids. Trimming cost V 6 bases and J 8 bases, with 13 bases left between them. CDR3 in amino acids: CASSDTGYGYTF. For the CDR3, the DNA is TGTGCCAGCAGCGACACAGGGTACGGCTACACCTTC.

This sequence joins TRBV29-1 and TRBJ2-1; 8 bases line up with TRBD2. Germline values: CDR1 SQVTM, CDR2 ANQGSEA. V shed 8 bases, J shed 9 bases, and the junction held 9 bases outside the gene matches. The CDR3 has 12 amino acids. CDR3 DNA: TGCAGCTTTCAGCGGGAGTCGCCTGAGCAGTTCTTC. Its protein product is CSFQRESPEQFF.

The rearrangement joins TRBV19 to TRBJ1-2; 8 positions match TRBD1. The J segment lost 4 bases and the V segment lost 5 bases, leaving 6 bases of the junction unmatched. Per the germline V gene, CDR1 is LNHDA and CDR2 is SQIVND (reference sequence). CDR3 size: 14 residues. CDR3 protein: CASSGWTGFYGYTF. The CDR3 nucleotides read TGTGCCAGTAGTGGATGGACAGGGTTCTATGGCTACACCTTC.

The chain couples TRBV29-1 to TRBJ1-4; 9 bases are a match to TRBD1. Germline V gives CDR1 SQVTM, CDR2 ANQGSEA. CDR3 length: 13 amino acids. The V and J ends lost 3 bases and 8 bases, in that order; junction bases with no gene match: 4. The DNA of the CDR3 is TGCAGCGTTGACGACAGGGGGGGCGAAAAACTGTTTTTT. Translated: CSVDDRGGEKLFF.

The CDR3 is CASSEQYSYEQYF. The DNA for the CDR3 is TGTGCCAGCAGTGAACAGTACTCCTACGAGCAGTACTTC. The chain is built from TRBV6-1 and TRBJ2-7; D gene unclear. There are 13 residues in the CDR3. The ends were cut back, 2 bases at V and 0 bases at J, with 5 bases in the middle. Germline CDR1 is MNHNS and CDR2 is SASEGT.

The chain has TRBV3-1 (or the pseudogene TRBV3-2) and TRBJ2-3; 7 bases map to TRBD2. The CDR3 covers 15 residues. Germline V CDR1 and CDR2: LGHDT, YNNKEL (reference sequence). V lost 1 base and J lost 1; bases outside the gene matches: 2. The CDR3 DNA reads as TGTGCCAGCAGCCAAGCCAGCGGGGGCACAGATACGCAGTATTTT. Amino acid sequence: CASSQASGGTDTQYF.

The rearrangement uses TRBV5-1 and TRBJ2-1, with D possibly matching TRBD2 (5 bases). The V gene's germline CDR1 is SGHRS and CDR2 YFSETQ. Trimming left V 0 bases short and J 6 bases short, with 16 bases between. The CDR3 consists of 16 residues. As DNA, the CDR3 is TGCGCCAGCAGCTTGGATGCGGGCTGGGGTGGCAATGAGCAGTTCTTC. Translation gives CASSLDAGWGGNEQFF.